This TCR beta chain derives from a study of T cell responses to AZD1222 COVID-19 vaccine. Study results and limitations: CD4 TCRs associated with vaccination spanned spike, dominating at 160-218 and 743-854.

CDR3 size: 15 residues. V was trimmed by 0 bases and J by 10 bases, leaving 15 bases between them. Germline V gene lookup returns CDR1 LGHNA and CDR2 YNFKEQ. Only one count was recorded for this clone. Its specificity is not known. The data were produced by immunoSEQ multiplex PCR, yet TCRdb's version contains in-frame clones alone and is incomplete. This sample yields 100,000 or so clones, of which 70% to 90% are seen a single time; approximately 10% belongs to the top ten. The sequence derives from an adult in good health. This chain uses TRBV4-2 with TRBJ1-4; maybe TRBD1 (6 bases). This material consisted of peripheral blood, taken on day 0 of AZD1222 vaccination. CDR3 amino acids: CASSQDAQGSGKLFF. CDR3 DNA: TGTGCCAGCAGCCAAGATGCCCAGGGGAGTGGAAAACTGTTTTTT.